This TCR beta chain came from a study of CD8+CD57+ T cells in acquired aplastic anemia (dated by TCRdb to between 2018 and 2020). Regarding the research as a whole: A mean of approximately 3 ug of DNA, ranging from roughly 0.17 to 30 ug, was extracted from sorted CD4+ and CD8+ cells. CD8+CD57+ expansion was defined as a frequency above the mean frequency observed in healthy subjects.

Genomic DNA served as template for TCR beta VDJ combination and CDR3 sequence profiling. TCR repertoire sequencing was run on an Illumina HiSeq 2000. Per the original workflow: Repertoire assessment relied on Simpson's diversity index, CDR3 size and DJ length profiles, and TRBV/TRBJ rearrangement plots. The immunodominant clone was defined as the most abundant DNA sequence in deep sequencing data. CDR3 amino acid sequences were checked for sharing between subjects and were compared against published repertoires and the VDJdb database. TCRdb redid the processing of the public reads, applying fastp at Q25 and MiXCR, and retained in-frame beta chains. Merged by CDR3 protein, the rows form single entries marked with the most common genes and DNA. These V and J calls are TCRdb output, not the study's own analysis. This sample lists about 250,000 distinct CDR3 sequences; around 46% were detected once. The top ten clones comprise approximately 8% of the sample.

The patients picked for sequencing were ones in whom flow cytometry had shown an expansion of CD8+CD57+ cells. Every patient had a diagnosis of severe acquired aplastic anemia based on International Study of Aplastic Anemia and Agranulocytosis and Camitta criteria. Patients had received no therapy at the time of blood sampling. In this study, sorted CD4+ and CD8+ T cells from the blood of healthy subjects and of severe aplastic anemia patients had their TCR repertoires deep-sequenced. Patients were enrolled under clinicaltrials.gov protocols 00001620, 01623167, 00001397, 00071045, 00081523 and 00961064 in the USA. Ficoll-Paque density gradient centrifugation was used to isolate peripheral blood mononuclear cells. Before DNA extraction, CD4+ and CD8+ T cells were sorted with FACS or magnetic beads. This clonotype was counted a single time. Its target antigen remains unknown. One base away there is no much larger clone; base qualities are not given. On its own, one read is weak support.

V is cut by 3 bases and J by 2 bases, and the space between the germline ends is 4 bases. From the cysteine through the phenylalanine, the CDR3 covers 13 amino acids. Only the CDR3 part of the read is kept: 39 bases, read in frame from the first base. Via the germline V gene (reference sequence), CDR1 is LNHNV and CDR2 YYDKDF. On the study overall, not on this receptor specifically: Around 30 CD8+ CDR3 sequences were shared between patients and controls but appeared highly expressed in patients and within their immunodominant clones. Between patients and healthy controls, no significant difference in CD8+ Simpson's diversity was found (P=0.060).

This clonotype was sampled from a human donor with aplastic anemia. Sequences were obtained from sorted CD4+, CD8+, or CD8+CD57+ T cells (not recorded which) from PBMCs. The V gene is TRBV15 and the J gene is TRBJ2-2; no D gene call is confident. The DNA reads as follows: TGTGCCACCAGCAGGTCTAACACCGGGGAGCTGTTTTTT. It encodes CATSRSNTGELFF. With the rest looked up from the reference TRBV15 and TRBJ2-2 genes rather than sequenced, the full variable domain is DAMVIQNPRYQVTQFGKPVTLSCSQTLNHNVMYWYQQKSSQAPKLLFHYYDKDFNNEADTPDNFQSRRPNTSFCFLDIRSPGLGDTAMYLCATSRSNTGELFFGEGSRLTVL.